Following are 15 T cell receptor beta chains from one sample sequenced in a study of T-cell reconstitution after alpha-beta-depleted transplantation in children. Unique molecular identifiers were used to barcode this TCRbeta library. Using its own MiXCR run on the PCR reads, TCRdb lists one record per CDR3 protein. This sample has some 200,000 distinct CDR3 sequences, with approximately 6.9% found just once. The sequenced sample was PBMCs, obtained before TCRalphabeta/CD19-depleted stem cell transplant. These receptors came from a boy younger than 10 with acute lymphoblastic leukemia, due to receive a stem cell transplant.

This chain joins TRBV7-8 and TRBJ1-5; D is undetermined. The CDR3 has 15 amino acids. V dropped 7 bases and J dropped 4 bases, with 17 bases sitting between them. Germline CDR1 SGHVS, CDR2 FQNEAQ. CDR3 loop: CASTEVGESNQPQHF. The DNA of the CDR3 is TGTGCCAGCACCGAAGTCGGGGAATCAAATCAGCCCCAGCATTTT.

This clonotype appeared many times. V usage is TRBV11-2 and J usage is TRBJ2-2, with no clear D. This CDR3 comprises 13 residues. V lost 1 base and J 7 bases, leaving 7 bases between the germline ends. Germline V CDR1 and CDR2: SGHAT, FQNNGV. In DNA, the CDR3 is TGTGCCAGCAGCTTAGTGGATCGCGGGGAGCTGTTTTTT. It encodes CASSLVDRGELFF.

In this sample, this clonotype turned up many times. This sequence joins TRBV10-3 and TRBJ2-7; 8 nucleotides align to TRBD1. Per the germline V gene, CDR1 is ENHRY and CDR2 is SYGVKD. After removal of 6 bases from V and 4 bases from J, the junction contained 2 bases not matched to a gene. The CDR3 runs 12 residues. The CDR3 loop is CAIRGQGYEQYF. The CDR3 DNA follows: TGTGCCATCAGAGGACAGGGATACGAGCAGTACTTC.

This clonotype was seen ten or more times. The chain carries TRBV27 and TRBJ2-1; the match to TRBD2 covers 9 bases. Germline CDR1 reads MNHEY; CDR2 reads SMNVEV (reference sequence). This CDR3 contains 14 residues. V trimming: 2 bases; J trimming: 9 bases; junction bases outside the gene matches: 5. The CDR3 protein is CASSLQRGVIEQFF. In nucleotides, the CDR3 is TGTGCCAGCAGTTTACAGCGGGGGGTTATTGAGCAGTTCTTC.

The chain employs TRBV6-4 and TRBJ2-5; 12 bases fit TRBD2. CDR3 length equals 19 residues. Germline loops: CDR1 MRHNA, CDR2 SNTAGT. V lost 6 bases, J lost 2 bases, and 16 bases stayed unmatched. This CDR3 is CASSTSGLAGLPWQETQYF. The CDR3 nucleotides read TGTGCCAGCAGCACATCGGGACTAGCGGGCCTACCCTGGCAAGAGACCCAGTACTTC.

This clonotype has only a few counts. The rearrangement links TRBV27 to TRBJ1-2; no clear D gene. This CDR3 contains 12 residues. Per germline, CDR1 MNHEY and CDR2 SMNVEV (reference sequence). The ends were cut back, 5 bases at V and 8 bases at J, with 12 bases in the middle. The CDR3 is CASSPGIGGYTF. The DNA for the CDR3 is TGTGCCAGCAGTCCTGGGATCGGGGGCTACACCTTC.

This clonotype was seen a handful of times. CDR3 loop: CASSFGGAISYNEQFF. CDR3 sequence (DNA): TGTGCCAGCAGTTTCGGGGGGGCAATCTCCTACAATGAGCAGTTCTTC. The chain carries TRBV12-3 or TRBV12-4 and TRBJ2-1; 8 nucleotides line up with TRBD2. With 3 bases clipped from V and 0 bases from J, the junction kept 4 bases outside the gene matches. CDR3 size: 16 residues.

This clonotype was seen repeatedly, ten times or more. V usage is TRBV7-2 and J usage is TRBJ2-5, with 8 bases fitting TRBD1. Germline V gives CDR1 SGHTA, CDR2 FQGNSA. Trimming cost V 6 bases and J 4 bases; bases outside gene matches: 7. The CDR3 length is 14 residues. CDR3 amino acids: CASRDGQGGETQYF. The CDR3 coding sequence is TGTGCCAGCAGGGATGGACAGGGCGGAGAGACCCAGTACTTC.

This clonotype showed up many times. The chain recombines TRBV29-1 with TRBJ1-5; tentative D call: TRBD1 (6 bases). The CDR3 is 13 amino acids. V lost 5 bases and J lost 1, with 9 bases in between. Germline assignment: CDR1 SQVTM and CDR2 ANQGSEA. The CDR3 reads CSVRGGSNQPQHF. The CDR3 bases are TGCAGCGTTAGGGGGGGGAGCAATCAGCCCCAGCATTTT. The variable domain in full, with the rest retrieved from reference TRBV29-1 and TRBJ1-5, is SAVISQKPSRDICQRGTSLTIQCQVDSQVTMMFWYRQQPGQSLTLIATANQGSEATYESGFVIDKFPISRPNLTFSTLTVSNMSPEDSSIYLCSVRGGSNQPQHFGDGTRLSIL.

There are many counts of this clonotype. V and J are TRBV27 and TRBJ2-7; 7 bases are a match to TRBD2. The V and J ends lost 3 bases and 2 bases, in that order; junction bases with no gene match: 4. The length of the CDR3 is 14 residues. Germline assignment: CDR1 MNHEY and CDR2 SMNVEV (reference sequence). The DNA for the CDR3 is TGTGCCAGCAGTTTCGGCGGGGGAACCTACGAGCAGTACTTC. Translating it yields CASSFGGGTYEQYF.

The J gene is TRBJ2-1, the V gene TRBV7-2; TRBD1 or TRBD2 may be the D gene (6 bases each). Germline lookup yields CDR1 SGHTA and CDR2 FQGNSA. The CDR3 spans 13 residues. V lost 7 bases, J lost 7 bases, and 14 bases lay in between. The CDR3 region is CASNPGAANEQFF. The CDR3 DNA sequence: TGTGCCAGCAACCCGGGGGCCGCGAATGAGCAGTTCTTC.

Only a few counts were recorded for this clonotype. This chain joins TRBV3-1 and TRBJ2-3, with 9 bases aligning to TRBD2. The trim removed 1 base at V and 4 bases at J, leaving 6 bases unmatched. The length of the CDR3 is 16 residues. Germline values: CDR1 LGHDT, CDR2 YNNKEL (reference sequence). Here the CDR3 reads CASSQGRRGGPDTQYF. DNA of the CDR3: TGTGCCAGCAGCCAAGGACGGCGGGGGGGCCCAGATACGCAGTATTTT.

This clonotype came up many times. This chain joins TRBV5-1 and TRBJ2-3; D unresolved. The CDR3 spans 13 residues. Trimming took off 0 bases at V and 5 bases at J, with 7 bases between the two ends. The germline gives CDR1 SGHRS, CDR2 YFSETQ. CDR3 residues: CASSLAEGDTQYF. For the CDR3, the DNA is TGCGCCAGCAGCTTGGCCGAAGGAGATACGCAGTATTTT. The complete variable domain, with remaining parts taken from reference TRBV5-1 and TRBJ2-3, reads KAGVTQTPRYLIKTRGQQVTLSCSPISGHRSVSWYQQTPGQGLQFLFEYFSETQRNKGNFPGRFSGRQFSNSRSEMNVSTLELGDSALYLCASSLAEGDTQYFGPGTRLTVL.

This clonotype was seen repeatedly, ten times or more. The V gene is TRBV28, the J gene TRBJ1-5; no firm D call. The CDR3 runs to 12 residues. Germline V gives CDR1 MDHEN, CDR2 SYDVKM. V lost 3 bases to trimming and J lost 2 bases, with 2 bases between them. The CDR3 is CASSFGNQPQHF. CDR3 nucleotides: TGTGCCAGCAGTTTTGGCAATCAGCCCCAGCATTTT. Supplemented by reference TRBV28 and TRBJ1-5, the full variable domain reads DVKVTQSSRYLVKRTGEKVFLECVQDMDHENMFWYRQDPGLGLRLIYFSYDVKMKEKGDIPEGYSVSREKKERFSLILESASTNQTSMYLCASSFGNQPQHFGDGTRLSIL.

This clonotype has at least ten counts. The rearrangement joins TRBV3-1 to TRBJ2-1; TRBD2 agrees at 7 bases. The CDR3 extends over 17 amino acids. Germline CDR1 reads LGHDT; CDR2 reads YNNKEL (reference sequence). With 4 bases clipped from V and 2 bases from J, the junction kept 11 bases outside the gene matches. CDR3 amino acids: CASSLGLGTTPYNEQFF. CDR3 bases: TGTGCCAGCAGCCTCGGACTCGGGACTACCCCCTACAATGAGCAGTTCTTC.